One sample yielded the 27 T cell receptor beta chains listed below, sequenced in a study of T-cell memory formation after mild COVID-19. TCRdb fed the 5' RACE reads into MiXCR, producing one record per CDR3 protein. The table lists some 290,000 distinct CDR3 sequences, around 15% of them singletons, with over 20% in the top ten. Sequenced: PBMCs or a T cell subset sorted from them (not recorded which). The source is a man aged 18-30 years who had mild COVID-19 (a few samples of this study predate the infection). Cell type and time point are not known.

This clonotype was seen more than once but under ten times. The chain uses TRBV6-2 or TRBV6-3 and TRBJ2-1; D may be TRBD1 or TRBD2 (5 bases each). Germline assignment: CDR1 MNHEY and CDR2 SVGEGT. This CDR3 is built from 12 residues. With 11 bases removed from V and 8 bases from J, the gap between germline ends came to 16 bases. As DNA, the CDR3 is TGTGCCGGCCGGGACCGGGGCCATGAGCAGTTCTTC. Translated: CAGRDRGHEQFF.

For the CDR3, the DNA is TGTGCCAGCAGCGTATCGGCGGGGGTGACAGATACGCAGTATTTT. It is translated as CASSVSAGVTDTQYF. The chain carries TRBV9 and TRBJ2-3; 7 bases align to TRBD2. The germline CDR1 and CDR2 sequences are SGDLS and YYNGEE. V was pared by 1 base and J by 3 bases, with 5 bases of the junction left unmatched. The CDR3 covers 15 residues.

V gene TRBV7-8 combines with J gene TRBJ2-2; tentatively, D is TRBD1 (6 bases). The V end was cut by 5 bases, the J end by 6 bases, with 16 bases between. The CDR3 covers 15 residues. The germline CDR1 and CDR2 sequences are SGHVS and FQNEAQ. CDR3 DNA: TGTGCCAGCAGCGCCGACAGGAAAGGATCCGGGGAGCTGTTTTTT. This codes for CASSADRKGSGELFF.

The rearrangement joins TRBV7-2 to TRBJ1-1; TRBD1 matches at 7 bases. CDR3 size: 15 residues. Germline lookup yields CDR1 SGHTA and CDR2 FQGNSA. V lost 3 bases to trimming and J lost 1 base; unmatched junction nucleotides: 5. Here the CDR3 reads CASSFRGGANTEAFF. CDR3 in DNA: TGTGCCAGCAGCTTCAGGGGGGGAGCGAACACTGAAGCTTTCTTT.

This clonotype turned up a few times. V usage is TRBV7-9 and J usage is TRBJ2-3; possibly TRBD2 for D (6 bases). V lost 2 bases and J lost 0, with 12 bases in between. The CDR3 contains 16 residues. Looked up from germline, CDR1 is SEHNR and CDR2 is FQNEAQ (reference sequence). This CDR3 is CASSLRTTSSTDTQYF. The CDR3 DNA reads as TGTGCCAGCAGCTTACGGACTACCTCTAGCACAGATACGCAGTATTTT. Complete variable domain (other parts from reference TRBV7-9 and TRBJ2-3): DTGVSQNPRHKITKRGQNVTFRCDPISEHNRLYWYRQTLGQGPEFLTYFQNEAQLEKSRLLSDRFSAERPKGSFSTLEIQRTEQGDSAMYLCASSLRTTSSTDTQYFGPGTRLTVL.

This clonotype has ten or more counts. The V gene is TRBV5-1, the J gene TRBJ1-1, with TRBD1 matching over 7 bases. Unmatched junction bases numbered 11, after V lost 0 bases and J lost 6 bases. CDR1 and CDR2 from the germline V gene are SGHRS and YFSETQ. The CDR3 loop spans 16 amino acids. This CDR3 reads CASSLALGDREAEAFF. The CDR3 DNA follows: TGCGCCAGCAGCTTGGCCTTAGGAGACAGGGAGGCTGAAGCTTTCTTT.

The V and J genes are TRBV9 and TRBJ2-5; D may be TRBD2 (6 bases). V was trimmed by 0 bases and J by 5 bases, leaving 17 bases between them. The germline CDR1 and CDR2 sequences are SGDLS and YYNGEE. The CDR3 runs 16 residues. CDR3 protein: CASSVEVMGGRETQYF. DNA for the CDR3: TGTGCCAGCAGCGTAGAGGTGATGGGGGGTCGCGAGACCCAGTACTTC.

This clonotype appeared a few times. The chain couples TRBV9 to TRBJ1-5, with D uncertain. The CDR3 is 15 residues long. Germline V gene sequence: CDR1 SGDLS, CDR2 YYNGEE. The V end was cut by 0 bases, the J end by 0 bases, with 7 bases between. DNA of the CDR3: TGTGCCAGCAGCGTAGATGGGTATAGCAATCAGCCCCAGCATTTT. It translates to CASSVDGYSNQPQHF.

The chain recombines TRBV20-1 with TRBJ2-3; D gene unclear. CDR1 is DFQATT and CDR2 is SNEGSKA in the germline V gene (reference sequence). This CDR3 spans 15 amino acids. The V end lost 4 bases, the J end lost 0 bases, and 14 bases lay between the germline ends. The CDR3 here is CSATARIASTDTQYF. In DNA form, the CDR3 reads TGCAGTGCTACGGCGCGGATAGCTAGCACAGATACGCAGTATTTT.

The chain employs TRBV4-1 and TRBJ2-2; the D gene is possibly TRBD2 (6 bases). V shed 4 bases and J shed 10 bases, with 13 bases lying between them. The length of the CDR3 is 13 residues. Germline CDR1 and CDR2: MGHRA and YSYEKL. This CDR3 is CASSPRGRMELFF. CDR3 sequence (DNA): TGCGCCAGCAGCCCGAGAGGGAGGATGGAGCTGTTTTTT.

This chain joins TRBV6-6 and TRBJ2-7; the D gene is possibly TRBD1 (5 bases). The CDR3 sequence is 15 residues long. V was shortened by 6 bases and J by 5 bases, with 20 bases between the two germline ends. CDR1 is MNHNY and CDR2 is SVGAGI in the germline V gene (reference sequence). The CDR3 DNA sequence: TGTGCCAGCAGCCCTTTCTCGGGCAGGGCCCACGAGCAGTACTTC. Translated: CASSPFSGRAHEQYF.

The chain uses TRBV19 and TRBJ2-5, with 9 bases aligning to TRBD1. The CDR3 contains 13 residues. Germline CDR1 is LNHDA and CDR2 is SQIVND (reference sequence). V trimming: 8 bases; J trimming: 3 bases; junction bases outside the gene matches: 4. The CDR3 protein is CASARTGEETQYF. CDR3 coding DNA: TGTGCCAGTGCTCGGACAGGGGAAGAGACCCAGTACTTC.

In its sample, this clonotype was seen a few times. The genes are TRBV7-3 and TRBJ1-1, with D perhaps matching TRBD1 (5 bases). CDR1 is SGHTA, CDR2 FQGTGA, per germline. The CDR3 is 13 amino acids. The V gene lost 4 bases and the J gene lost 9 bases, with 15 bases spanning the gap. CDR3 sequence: CASSWTPGFQAFF. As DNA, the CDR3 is TGTGCCAGCAGCTGGACTCCAGGGTTCCAAGCTTTCTTT.

The CDR3 bases are TGTGCCTGGAGTGAACAGTCTGGGGAGACCCAGTACTTC. Translated, it gives CAWSEQSGETQYF. This sequence joins TRBV30 and TRBJ2-5; D call uncertain. This CDR3 has 13 residues. The germline V gene has CDR1 GTSNPN and CDR2 SVGIG (reference sequence). The V and J ends lost 1 base and 5 bases respectively, with 11 bases between them.

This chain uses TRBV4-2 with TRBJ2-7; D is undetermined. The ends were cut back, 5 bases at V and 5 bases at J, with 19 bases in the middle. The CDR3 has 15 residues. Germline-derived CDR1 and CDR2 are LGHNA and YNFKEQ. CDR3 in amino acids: CASSGAGPPGHEQYF. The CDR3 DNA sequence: TGTGCCAGCAGCGGCGCCGGGCCCCCTGGCCACGAGCAGTACTTC.

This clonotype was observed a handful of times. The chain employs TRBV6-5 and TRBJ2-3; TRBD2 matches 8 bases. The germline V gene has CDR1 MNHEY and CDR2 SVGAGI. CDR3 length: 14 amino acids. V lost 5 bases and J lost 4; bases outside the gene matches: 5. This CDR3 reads CASSIQLAADTQYF. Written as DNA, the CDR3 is TGTGCCAGCAGTATCCAACTAGCGGCAGATACGCAGTATTTT.

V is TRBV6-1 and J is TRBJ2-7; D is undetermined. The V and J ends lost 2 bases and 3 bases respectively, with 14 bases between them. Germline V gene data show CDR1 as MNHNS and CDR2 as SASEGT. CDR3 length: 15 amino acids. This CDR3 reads CASSERSSLFYEQYV. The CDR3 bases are TGTGCCAGCAGTGAAAGGTCATCTCTGTTCTACGAGCAGTACGTC.

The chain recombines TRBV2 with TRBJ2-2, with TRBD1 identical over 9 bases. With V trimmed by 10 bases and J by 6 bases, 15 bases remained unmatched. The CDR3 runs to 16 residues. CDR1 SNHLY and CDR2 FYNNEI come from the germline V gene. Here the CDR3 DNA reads TGTGCCACCGCCGGGACAGGGCTTAACTGGGCCGGGGAGCTGTTTTTT. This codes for CATAGTGLNWAGELFF.

DNA for the CDR3: TGTGCCAGCAGTCGGGACAGGGAGTATGGCTACACCTTC. Its protein product is CASSRDREYGYTF. This chain joins TRBV12-3 or TRBV12-4 and TRBJ1-2, with 9 bases fitting TRBD1. Trimming at V came to 5 bases and at J to 5 bases, leaving 3 bases not matched to a gene. There are 13 residues in the CDR3.

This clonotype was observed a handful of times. This CDR3 is CASSQGGQGRNEQFF. CDR3 nucleotide sequence: TGTGCCAGCAGCCAGGGGGGTCAGGGGAGGAATGAGCAGTTCTTC. J is TRBJ2-1 and V is TRBV7-9; the D gene is possibly TRBD1 (7 bases). V was trimmed by 5 bases and J by 7 bases, leaving 18 bases between them. The germline V gene encodes CDR1 SEHNR and CDR2 FQNEAQ (reference sequence). The CDR3 has 15 amino acids.

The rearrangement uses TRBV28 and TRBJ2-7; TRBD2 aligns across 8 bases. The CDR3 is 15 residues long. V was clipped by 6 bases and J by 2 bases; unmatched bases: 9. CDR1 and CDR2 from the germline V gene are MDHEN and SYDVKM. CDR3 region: CASSPPGGGPYEQYF. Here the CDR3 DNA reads TGTGCCAGCAGCCCACCGGGGGGGGGCCCCTACGAGCAGTACTTC. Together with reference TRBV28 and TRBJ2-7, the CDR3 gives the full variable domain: DVKVTQSSRYLVKRTGEKVFLECVQDMDHENMFWYRQDPGLGLRLIYFSYDVKMKEKGDIPEGYSVSREKKERFSLILESASTNQTSMYLCASSPPGGGPYEQYFGPGTRLTVT.

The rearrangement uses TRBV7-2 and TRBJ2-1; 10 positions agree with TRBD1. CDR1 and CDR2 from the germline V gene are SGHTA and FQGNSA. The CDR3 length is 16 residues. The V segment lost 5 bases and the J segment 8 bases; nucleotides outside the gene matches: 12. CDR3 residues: CASSLGRDRGRHEQFF. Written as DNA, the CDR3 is TGTGCCAGCAGCCTCGGCCGGGACAGGGGAAGACATGAGCAGTTCTTC.

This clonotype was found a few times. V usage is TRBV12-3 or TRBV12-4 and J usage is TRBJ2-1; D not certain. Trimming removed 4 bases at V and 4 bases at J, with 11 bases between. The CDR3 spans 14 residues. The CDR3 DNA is TGTGCCAGCAGTTCAATCGCAAATTACAATGAGCAGTTCTTC. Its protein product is CASSSIANYNEQFF.

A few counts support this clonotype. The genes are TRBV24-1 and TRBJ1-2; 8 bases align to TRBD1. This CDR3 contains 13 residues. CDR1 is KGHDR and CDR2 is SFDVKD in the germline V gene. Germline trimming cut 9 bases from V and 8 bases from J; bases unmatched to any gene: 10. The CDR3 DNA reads TGTGCCACCTCCCCCGGACAGGGAAGGGGCTACACCTTC. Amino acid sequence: CATSPGQGRGYTF.

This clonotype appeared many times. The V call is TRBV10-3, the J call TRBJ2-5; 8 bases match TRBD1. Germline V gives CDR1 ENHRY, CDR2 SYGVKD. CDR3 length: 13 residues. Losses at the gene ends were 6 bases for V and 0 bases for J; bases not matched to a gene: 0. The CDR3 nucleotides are TGTGCCATCAGGGGACAGGACCAAGAGACCCAGTACTTC. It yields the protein CAIRGQDQETQYF.

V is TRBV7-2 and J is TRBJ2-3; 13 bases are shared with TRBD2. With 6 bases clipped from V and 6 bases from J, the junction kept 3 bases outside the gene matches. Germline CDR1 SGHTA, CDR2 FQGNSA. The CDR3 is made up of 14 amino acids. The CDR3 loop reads CASSWTSGGDTQYF. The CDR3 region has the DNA TGTGCCAGCAGTTGGACTAGCGGGGGTGATACGCAGTATTTT.

As DNA, the CDR3 is TGTGCCAGCAGCCAAGAACTAGCGGGGCGCCAAGAGACCCAGTACTTC. It is translated as CASSQELAGRQETQYF. V gene TRBV3-1 combines with J gene TRBJ2-5; 10 positions agree with TRBD2. Per germline, CDR1 LGHDT and CDR2 YNNKEL (reference sequence). This CDR3 is 16 amino acids long. Trimming removed 0 bases from V and 1 base from J; junction bases left unmatched: 2.